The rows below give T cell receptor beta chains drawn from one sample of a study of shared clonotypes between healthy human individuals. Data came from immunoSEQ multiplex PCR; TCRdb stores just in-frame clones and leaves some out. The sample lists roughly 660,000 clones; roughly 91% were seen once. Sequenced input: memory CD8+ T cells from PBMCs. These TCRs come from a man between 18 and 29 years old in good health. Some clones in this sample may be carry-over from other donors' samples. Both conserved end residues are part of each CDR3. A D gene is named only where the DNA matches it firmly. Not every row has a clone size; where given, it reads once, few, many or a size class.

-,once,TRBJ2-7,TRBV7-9,TGTGCCAGCAGCCCCGTCCAGGCCGAGCAGTACTTC,CASSPVQAEQYF
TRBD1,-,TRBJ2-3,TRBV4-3,TGCGCCAGCAGCGCTACAGGGGGCGCGGCAGATACGCAGTATTTT,CASSATGGAADTQYF
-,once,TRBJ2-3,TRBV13,TGTGCCAGCAGCTCACGGGGGAGTAGAACAGATACGCAGTATTTT,CASSSRGSRTDTQYF
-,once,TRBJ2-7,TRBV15,TGTGCCACCAGCAGCCTCCCACTGGACCCATCTTACGAGCAGTACTTC,CATSSLPLDPSYEQYF
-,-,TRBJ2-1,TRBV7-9,TGTGCCAGCAGCCTGGGGAACTACAATGAGCAGTTCTTC,CASSLGNYNEQFF
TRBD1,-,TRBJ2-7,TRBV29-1,TGCAGCGCCTACACAGGGGAGAACTACGAGCAGTACTTC,CSAYTGENYEQYF
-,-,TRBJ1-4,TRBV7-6,TGTGCCAGCAAGGGAACCCCGATGATTAATGAAAAACTGTTTTTT,CASKGTPMINEKLFF
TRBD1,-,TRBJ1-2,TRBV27,TGTGCCAGCAGTTTAAGTGGACAGGGCGCTTTGTATGGCTACACCTTC,CASSLSGQGALYGYTF
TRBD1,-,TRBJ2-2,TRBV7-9,TGTGCCAGCAGGCAGCCCACAGGGGGGAATAACACCGGGGAGCTGTTTTTT,CASRQPTGGNNTGELFF
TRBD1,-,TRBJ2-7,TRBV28,TGTGCCAGCAGTTACCCTCGACAGGGCTTCCACGAGCAGTACTTC,CASSYPRQGFHEQYF
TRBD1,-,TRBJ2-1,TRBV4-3,TGCGCCAGCAGCCATAAGGCAGGGGGCGGTGAGCAGTTCTTC,CASSHKAGGGEQFF
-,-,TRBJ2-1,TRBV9,TGTGCCAGCAGCGTATACTCTGGTCAGGGAATTCATGAGCAGTTCTTC,CASSVYSGQGIHEQFF
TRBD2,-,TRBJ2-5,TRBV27,TGTGCCAGCAGCCCAAACCCGGGGCTAGCGGGAGGAGGGACCCAGTACTTC,CASSPNPGLAGGGTQYF
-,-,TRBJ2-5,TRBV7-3,TGTGCCAGCAGCTTAAACGGGGAAGAGACCCAGTACTTC,CASSLNGEETQYF
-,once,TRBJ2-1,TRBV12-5,TGTGCTAGTGGCCCCCCCGGGCAGGGCCTCAATGAGCAGTTCTTC,CASGPPGQGLNEQFF
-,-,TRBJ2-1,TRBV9,TGTGCCAGCAGCGTAGCCTTGCGAGGCAATGAGCAGTTCTTC,CASSVALRGNEQFF
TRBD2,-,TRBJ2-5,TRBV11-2,TGTGCCAGCTTGGGGCGGGAGTACCAAGAGACCCAGTACTTC,CASLGREYQETQYF
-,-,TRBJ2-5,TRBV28,TGTGCCAGCAGTATAAACCGGGACGTCGGGGAGACCCAGTACTTC,CASSINRDVGETQYF
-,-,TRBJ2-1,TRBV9,TGTGCCAGCAGCGTCACTAGCACTGAGCAGTTCTTC,CASSVTSTEQFF
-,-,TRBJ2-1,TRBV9,TGTGCCAGCAGCACCTCGGCGGGCCGCGGACCTTACAATGAGCAGTTCTTC,CASSTSAGRGPYNEQFF
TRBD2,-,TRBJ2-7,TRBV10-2,TGCGCCAGCAGTGAAAGGGTAGCGGGAAGGTACGAGCAGTACTTC,CASSERVAGRYEQYF
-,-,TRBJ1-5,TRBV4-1,TGCGCCAGCAGCCCCCGGGACGGTTTGGGGCAGCCCCAGCATTTT,CASSPRDGLGQPQHF
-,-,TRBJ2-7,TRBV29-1,TGCAGCGTGGGTCTACAGCGCGAGCAGTACTTC,CSVGLQREQYF
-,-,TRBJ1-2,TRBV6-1,TGTGCCAGCAGTGAAGTTACAGGGTGGGCTTATGGCTACACCTTC,CASSEVTGWAYGYTF
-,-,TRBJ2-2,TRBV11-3,TGTGCCAGCAGCCTCCTCGGCGGGGAGCTGTTTTTT,CASSLLGGELFF
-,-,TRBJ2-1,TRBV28,TGTGCCACCGCCTTATTTGGCAGCCTGGGGAATGAGCAGTTCTTC,CATALFGSLGNEQFF
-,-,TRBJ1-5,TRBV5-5,TGTGCCAGCAGCCATGACCTAAATCAGCCCCAGCATTTT,CASSHDLNQPQHF
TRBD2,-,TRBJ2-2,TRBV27,TGTGCCAGCGGCAGACTAGCGGGAGGGCCCGGGGAGCTGTTTTTT,CASGRLAGGPGELFF
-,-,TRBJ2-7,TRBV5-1,TGCGCCAGCAGCGACGACAGGTTGGGCTCCTACGAGCAGTACTTC,CASSDDRLGSYEQYF
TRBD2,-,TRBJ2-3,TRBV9,TGTGCCAGCAGCCCGAGCGGGGCTGTCACAGATACGCAGTATTTT,CASSPSGAVTDTQYF
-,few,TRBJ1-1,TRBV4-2,TGTGCCAGCAGCCAAGTCGAGGGAACTGAAGCTTTCTTT,CASSQVEGTEAFF
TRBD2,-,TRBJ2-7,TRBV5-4,TGTGCCAGCAGCTTAGGACTAGCGGGAGAAGTATTCGACGAGCAGTACTTC,CASSLGLAGEVFDEQYF
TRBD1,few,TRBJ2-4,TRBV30,TGTGCCTGGAGTGTAGGGACAGGAGAAAACATTCAGTACTTC,CAWSVGTGENIQYF
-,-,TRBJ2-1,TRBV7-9,TGTGCCAGCAGCCTGTCCGGGACACCTCCGAACAATGAGCAGTTCTTC,CASSLSGTPPNNEQFF
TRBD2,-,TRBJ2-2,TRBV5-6,TGTGCCAGCAGCTTGGGGCTAGCGGGAGGGACCGGGGAGCTGTTTTTT,CASSLGLAGGTGELFF
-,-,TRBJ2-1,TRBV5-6,TGTGCCAGCAGCTTGGTGGGGAGCCACAATGAGCAGTTCTTC,CASSLVGSHNEQFF
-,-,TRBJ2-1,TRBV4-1,TGCGCCAGCAGCCTCGCTAGCTCCTACAATGAGCAGTTCTTC,CASSLASSYNEQFF
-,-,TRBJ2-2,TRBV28,TGTGCCAGCAGCCGCGACAGATTCACCGGGGAGCTGTTTTTT,CASSRDRFTGELFF
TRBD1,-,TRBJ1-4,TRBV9,TGTGCCAGCAGCGCAGGGACAGGGAGGGAAAAACTGTTTTTT,CASSAGTGREKLFF
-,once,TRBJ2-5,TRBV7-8,TGTGCCAGCAGCTTAGTCACCGGGTACCAAGAGACCCAGTACTTC,CASSLVTGYQETQYF
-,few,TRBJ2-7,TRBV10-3,TGTGCCATCAGGCAGGGATACGAGCAGTACTTC,CAIRQGYEQYF
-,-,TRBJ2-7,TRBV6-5,TGTGCCAGCATCGAAGGAGACAGACACTACGAGCAGTACTTC,CASIEGDRHYEQYF
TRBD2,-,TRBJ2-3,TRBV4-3,TGCGCCAGCAGCCAAGGTCTGGCAGGGACTACCACAGATACGCAGTATTTT,CASSQGLAGTTTDTQYF
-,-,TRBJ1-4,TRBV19,TGTGCCAGTAGTTCCGCCTCGACAGGTCCAGCAACTAATGAAAAACTGTTTTTT,CASSSASTGPATNEKLFF
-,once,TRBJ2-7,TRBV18,TGTGCCAGCTACGACAGGAACTCCTACGAGCAGTACTTC,CASYDRNSYEQYF
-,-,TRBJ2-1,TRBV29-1,TGCAGCGTTGAACTTAGGTACAATGAGCAGTTCTTC,CSVELRYNEQFF
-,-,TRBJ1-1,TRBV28,TGTGCCAGCAGTCCACGGGGGTTTGGCACTGAAGCTTTCTTT,CASSPRGFGTEAFF
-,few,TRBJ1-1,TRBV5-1,TGCGCCAGCAGCTTGTATGCGGGCGCTGAAGCTTTCTTT,CASSLYAGAEAFF
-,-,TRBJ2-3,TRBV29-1,TGCAGCGTTGACCTGGCGAGCACAGATACGCAGTATTTT,CSVDLASTDTQYF
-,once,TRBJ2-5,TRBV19,TGTGCCAGTAGTATCTATTTACAAGAGACCCAGTACTTC,CASSIYLQETQYF
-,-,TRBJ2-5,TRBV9,TGTGCCAGCAGCGTAGAGAGGCAGGAGACCCAGTACTTC,CASSVERQETQYF
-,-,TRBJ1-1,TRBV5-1,TGCGCCAGCAGCGCCGTTCGGGACGGGAACACTGAAGCTTTCTTT,CASSAVRDGNTEAFF
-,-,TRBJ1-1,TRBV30,TGTGCCTGGAATCGAAACACTGAAGCTTTCTTT,CAWNRNTEAFF
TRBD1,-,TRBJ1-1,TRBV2,TGTGCCAGCAGCATGTACGGGGACAGTGGGGCCCATGAAGCTTTCTTT,CASSMYGDSGAHEAFF
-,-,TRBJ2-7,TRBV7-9,TGTGCCAGCAGCGACCGGGGACCGACCTACGAGCAGTACTTC,CASSDRGPTYEQYF
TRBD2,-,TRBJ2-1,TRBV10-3,TGTGCCATCAGCCCCCCCGGACTAGCAGTCGGGGAGCAGTTCTTC,CAISPPGLAVGEQFF
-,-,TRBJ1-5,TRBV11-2,TGTGCCAGCAGCTTAGGGGGGGGGCATCAGCCCCAGCATTTT,CASSLGGGHQPQHF
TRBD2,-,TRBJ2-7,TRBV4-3,TGCGCCAGCAGCCCTAGCGGGAGGGGGTACGAGCAGTACTTC,CASSPSGRGYEQYF
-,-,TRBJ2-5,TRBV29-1,TGCAGCGTTCCAAACCCGGGACTCCAAGAGACCCAGTACTTC,CSVPNPGLQETQYF